This T cell receptor (beta chain) was found in a study of blood T cell repertoires in COVID-19. The repertoire was sequenced with immunoSEQ multiplex PCR; TCRdb's copy has only in-frame clones and lacks some. The sample holds fewer than 75,000 clones, around 79% seen once. The CDR3 extends over 19 amino acids. Germline CDR1 is KGHDR and CDR2 is SFDVKD. Trimming took 3 bases from V and 0 from J, leaving 20 bases between them. The receptor was derived from a man aged 60 to 75 with acute or convalescent COVID-19. Sequenced: peripheral blood. The chain has TRBV24-1 and TRBJ1-3; possibly TRBD1 for D (5 bases). CDR3 DNA: TGTGCCACCAGTGATCATACCAAACTCAGGGTACCCTCTGGAAACACCATATATTTT. Protein product: CATSDHTKLRVPSGNTIYF.